A single sample is the source of the 32 T cell receptor beta chains below, sequenced in a study of graft-versus-host responses after intestinal transplantation. Libraries were prepared by immunoSEQ multiplex PCR; TCRdb keeps only in-frame clonotypes and omits some of them. The sample includes fewer than 20,000 clones, around 35% of them seen just once. Specimen: alloreactive CD4+ T cells from a mixed lymphocyte reaction culture, collected before intestinal transplant. Subset given: CFSE-low proliferating T cells sorted from roughly six-day pre-transplant mixed lymphocyte reaction (GvH or HvG direction). These receptor sequences come from a human patient who received an intestinal transplant.

This clone was seen a handful of times. J is TRBJ1-4 and V is TRBV7-9; 7 bases are shared with TRBD1. Germline assignment: CDR1 SEHNR and CDR2 FQNEAQ (reference sequence). The CDR3 is made up of 14 amino acids. With V trimmed by 5 bases and J by 7 bases, 7 bases remained unmatched. This chain's CDR3 is CASSRGQSAEKLFF. The CDR3 bases are TGTGCCAGCAGCCGGGGACAGTCGGCTGAAAAACTGTTTTTT.

The chain uses TRBV19 and TRBJ2-7; 12 nucleotides line up with TRBD2. The V and J ends lost 3 bases and 4 bases, in that order; junction bases with no gene match: 1. The germline CDR1 and CDR2 sequences are LNHDA and SQIVND (reference sequence). The CDR3 runs 14 residues. The CDR3 sequence: CASSMTSGRYEQYF. In nucleotides, the CDR3 is TGTGCCAGTAGTATGACTAGCGGGAGATACGAGCAGTACTTC. Full variable domain (rest looked up from reference TRBV19 and TRBJ2-7): DGGITQSPKYLFRKEGQNVTLSCEQNLNHDAMYWYRQDPGQGLRLIYYSQIVNDFQKGDIAEGYSVSREKKESFPLTVTSAQKNPTAFYLCASSMTSGRYEQYFGPGTRLTVT.

This clone is labeled medium-sized. The genes are TRBV6-1 and TRBJ1-4; 8 bases map to TRBD1. With V trimmed by 2 bases and J by 7 bases, 6 bases remained unmatched. The germline gives CDR1 MNHNS, CDR2 SASEGT. This CDR3 is 15 amino acids long. The CDR3 coding sequence is TGTGCCAGCAGTGAACCCCAGGGGGCTTTTGAAAAACTGTTTTTT. It codes for CASSEPQGAFEKLFF.

The V call is TRBV6-1, the J call TRBJ2-1; D assignment may be TRBD1 or TRBD2 (5 bases each). CDR1 is MNHNS and CDR2 is SASEGT in the germline V gene. The CDR3 is 15 residues long. Trimming took off 0 bases at V and 7 bases at J, with 13 bases between the two ends. CDR3 in amino acids: CASSEAWWGRNEQFF. In DNA form, the CDR3 reads TGTGCCAGCAGTGAAGCCTGGTGGGGACGAAATGAGCAGTTCTTC.

This clone was seen a few times. The J gene is TRBJ1-1, the V gene TRBV5-1; D unclear. The CDR3 consists of 13 residues. Germline assignment: CDR1 SGHRS and CDR2 YFSETQ. V was clipped by 2 bases and J by 3 bases, with 8 bases between them. The CDR3 DNA reads TGCGCCAGCAGCTTCCTCAAGGACACTGAAGCTTTCTTT. Protein: CASSFLKDTEAFF.

A few counts support this clone. V gene TRBV11-2 combines with J gene TRBJ2-3; no definite D call. CDR1 is SGHAT and CDR2 is FQNNGV in the germline V gene. This CDR3 contains 11 residues. Trimming cost V 5 bases and J 7 bases, with 7 bases left between them. The CDR3 spells CASSLVNTQYF. Here the CDR3 DNA reads TGTGCCAGCAGCCTGGTGAATACGCAGTATTTT.

V gene TRBV6-1 combines with J gene TRBJ2-3, with D maybe TRBD1 (7 bases). The CDR3 extends over 17 amino acids. The germline V gene has CDR1 MNHNS and CDR2 SASEGT. Deletions cut 4 bases from V and 2 bases from J, with 19 bases between. The CDR3 sequence is CASSVLRQGGYTDTQYF. CDR3 nucleotide sequence: TGTGCCAGCAGTGTATTGAGGCAGGGGGGATACACAGATACGCAGTATTTT.

The chain joins TRBV29-1 to TRBJ1-4, with 9 positions matching TRBD1. The CDR3 runs to 13 residues. Germline V gene lookup returns CDR1 SQVTM and CDR2 ANQGSEA. V shed 7 bases and J 8 bases; nucleotides not matched to a gene: 8. The CDR3: CSATGTGKEKLFF. DNA for the CDR3: TGCAGCGCGACCGGGACAGGGAAGGAAAAACTGTTTTTT.

CDR3 in amino acids: CSARSSYEQYF. CDR3 in DNA: TGCAGTGCTAGGTCCTCCTACGAGCAGTACTTC. This chain connects TRBV20-1 to TRBJ2-7; D ambiguous. This CDR3 comprises 11 residues. Germline CDR1 DFQATT, CDR2 SNEGSKA (reference sequence). V lost 3 bases and J lost 0, with 3 bases in between.

CDR3 coding DNA: TGCGCCAGCAGTGAGTCTGTGGAGACCCAGTACTTC. Its protein is CASSESVETQYF. The J gene is TRBJ2-5, the V gene TRBV10-2; D ambiguous. Germline V gives CDR1 WSHSY, CDR2 SAAADI. The germline V and J ends were trimmed by 0 bases and 5 bases, with 4 bases remaining between them. The CDR3 spans 12 residues.

V is TRBV28 and J is TRBJ1-6; TRBD1 matches at 9 bases. This CDR3 contains 14 residues. Germline loops: CDR1 MDHEN, CDR2 SYDVKM. The CDR3 DNA follows: TGTGTCGTGGGGACAGGGACCTATAATTCACCCCTCCACTTT. Translation gives CVVGTGTYNSPLHF.

V usage is TRBV6-5 and J usage is TRBJ2-3, with a weak D call TRBD1 (6 bases). CDR1 and CDR2 (germline): MNHEY, SVGAGI. This CDR3 region has 14 residues. V shed 2 bases and J shed 3 bases, with 9 bases lying between them. This chain's CDR3 is CASSYQGLTDTQYF. The CDR3 bases are TGTGCCAGCAGTTACCAGGGGTTGACAGATACGCAGTATTTT.

This clone is judged medium-sized (0.01 to 0.1%). The chain uses TRBV14 and TRBJ1-3, with TRBD1 identical over 7 bases. The CDR3 extends over 15 amino acids. Germline loops: CDR1 SGHDN, CDR2 FVKESK. Germline trimming cut 2 bases from V and 4 bases from J; bases unmatched to any gene: 5. The CDR3 here is CASSQLTGPGNTIYF. In nucleotides, the CDR3 is TGTGCCAGCAGCCAACTGACAGGGCCCGGAAACACCATATATTTT.

This clone came up a few times. V usage is TRBV19 and J usage is TRBJ2-3; 7 bases match TRBD1. The trim removed 0 bases at V and 0 bases at J, leaving 9 bases unmatched. Germline V lookup: CDR1 LNHDA, CDR2 SQIVND (reference sequence). This CDR3 spans 18 amino acids. Here the CDR3 reads CASSIDHGTVFSTDTQYF. For the CDR3, the DNA is TGTGCCAGTAGTATAGATCACGGGACAGTCTTTAGCACAGATACGCAGTATTTT.

J is TRBJ1-1 and V is TRBV2, with 10 bases identical to TRBD1. Germline values: CDR1 SNHLY, CDR2 FYNNEI. This CDR3 has 15 amino acids. V shed 3 bases, J shed 6 bases, and the junction held 7 bases outside the gene matches. The CDR3 sequence is CASSERGQGRAEAFF. The DNA for the CDR3 is TGTGCCAGCAGTGAGCGGGGACAGGGGAGAGCTGAAGCTTTCTTT. Using reference TRBV2 and TRBJ1-1 for the parts outside the CDR3, the full variable domain is EPEVTQTPSHQVTQMGQEVILRCVPISNHLYFYWYRQILGQKVEFLVSFYNNEISEKSEIFDDQFSVERPDGSNFTLKIRSTKLEDSAMYFCASSERGQGRAEAFFGQGTRLTVV.

There are a few counts of this clone. The CDR3 bases are TGCGCCAGCAGCCAAAGCGGAAACAGGGTGGCCTATGGCTACACCTTC. Amino acid sequence: CASSQSGNRVAYGYTF. The V gene is TRBV4-1, the J gene TRBJ1-2; tentative D call: TRBD1 (6 bases). V was cut by 2 bases and J by 4 bases, with 17 bases left in between. From germline, CDR1 is MGHRA and CDR2 YSYEKL. The CDR3 extends over 16 amino acids.

The rearrangement uses TRBV5-5 and TRBJ1-1; D remains unclear. V lost 4 bases and J 3 bases, leaving 22 bases between the germline ends. This CDR3 contains 17 residues. Germline loops: CDR1 SGHKS, CDR2 YYEKEE (reference sequence). The CDR3 sequence: CASSQYARAITDTEAFF. CDR3 bases: TGTGCCAGCAGCCAATACGCTAGGGCAATTACGGACACTGAAGCTTTCTTT.

In its sample, this clone was seen a few times. The chain has TRBV11-3 and TRBJ2-3; D gene ambiguous. The V and J ends lost 1 base and 6 bases respectively, with 11 bases between them. The CDR3 length is 14 residues. Germline V gene data show CDR1 as SGHNT and CDR2 as YENEEA. The CDR3 coding sequence is TGTGCCAGCAGCTTAGGGCCGTTGCGGGATACGCAGTATTTT. As protein: CASSLGPLRDTQYF.

This sequence joins TRBV11-3 and TRBJ2-3; D remains ambiguous. CDR1 is SGHNT, CDR2 YENEEA, per germline. With 2 bases removed from V and 2 bases from J, the gap between germline ends came to 8 bases. The CDR3 is 14 residues long. The CDR3 nucleotides are TGTGCCAGCAGCTTATCCCCGGACACAGATACGCAGTATTTT. This sequence encodes CASSLSPDTDTQYF.

V and J are TRBV5-1 and TRBJ2-1; D assignment may be TRBD1 or TRBD2 (5 bases each). Germline V gives CDR1 SGHRS, CDR2 YFSETQ. The CDR3 is made up of 15 amino acids. V was pared by 2 bases and J by 1 base, with 10 bases between. The CDR3 sequence is CASSLEGMSYNEQFF. DNA for the CDR3: TGCGCCAGCAGCTTAGAGGGGATGTCCTACAATGAGCAGTTCTTC.

This chain connects TRBV11-2 to TRBJ2-7, with a tentative D call TRBD2 (5 bases). Trimming pared 2 bases from V and 0 bases from J, leaving 11 bases between. Germline lookup yields CDR1 SGHAT and CDR2 FQNNGV. CDR3 length equals 15 residues. DNA for the CDR3: TGTGCCAGCAGCTTACTCGGGGTCAGCTCCTACGAGCAGTACTTC. Its protein product is CASSLLGVSSYEQYF.

The chain joins TRBV7-6 to TRBJ1-5; 8 nucleotides line up with TRBD1. V gave up 2 bases and J gave up 0 bases; unmatched junction bases: 9. The CDR3 is 18 residues long. Germline CDR1 and CDR2: SGHVS and FNYEAQ. CDR3 sequence reads: CASSLYPDRANSNQPQHF. Here the CDR3 DNA reads TGTGCCAGCAGCTTATACCCGGACAGGGCCAATAGCAATCAGCCCCAGCATTTT.

The chain joins TRBV7-3 to TRBJ2-3; 10 bases line up with TRBD2. The ends lost 5 bases at V and 1 base at J; junction bases unmatched: 12. Germline CDR1 and CDR2: SGHTA and FQGTGA. CDR3 length: 18 amino acids. The CDR3 reads CASSLIAGGPAGTDTQYF. For the CDR3, the DNA is TGTGCCAGCAGCCTTATAGCGGGGGGACCAGCAGGCACAGATACGCAGTATTTT.

Only a few counts were recorded for this clone. The chain recombines TRBV6-5 with TRBJ2-7; TRBD2 matches 7 bases. Germline loops: CDR1 MNHEY, CDR2 SVGAGI. Unmatched junction bases numbered 8, after V lost 6 bases and J lost 3 bases. The CDR3 loop spans 14 amino acids. The DNA for the CDR3 is TGTGCCAGCAGGGCAAGCGGGAACGGCTACGAGCAGTACTTC. It is translated as CASRASGNGYEQYF.

This clone counts as medium-sized. The chain recombines TRBV6-1 with TRBJ1-1; tentative D call: TRBD1 (6 bases). This CDR3 comprises 14 residues. V was clipped by 7 bases and J by 1 base, with 13 bases between them. CDR1 and CDR2 (germline): MNHNS, SASEGT. The CDR3 spells CASILTGQNTEAFF. In DNA form, the CDR3 reads TGTGCCAGCATACTGACAGGCCAGAACACTGAAGCTTTCTTT.

This clone was recorded only once. The chain employs TRBV29-1 and TRBJ2-7, with TRBD1 matching over 8 bases. V gave up 7 bases and J gave up 5 bases; unmatched junction bases: 10. Germline lookup yields CDR1 SQVTM and CDR2 ANQGSEA. The CDR3 is 13 amino acids. CDR3 protein: CSGRQGSFHEQYF. Here the CDR3 DNA reads TGCAGCGGACGACAGGGGTCTTTCCACGAGCAGTACTTC.

This clone was seen more than once but under ten times. The chain employs TRBV19 and TRBJ2-1; D is tentatively TRBD1 or TRBD2 (5 bases each). The V gene lost 7 bases and the J gene lost 2 bases, with 12 bases spanning the gap. CDR3 length equals 14 residues. Germline CDR1 reads LNHDA; CDR2 reads SQIVND (reference sequence). The CDR3, as DNA: TGTGCCAGTACTCCGCAGGGACCCTACAATGAGCAGTTCTTC. Translating gives CASTPQGPYNEQFF.

The rearrangement joins TRBV7-9 to TRBJ2-7, with 11 positions matching TRBD2. CDR1 is SEHNR and CDR2 is FQNEAQ in the germline V gene (reference sequence). This CDR3 has 18 residues. V gave up 1 base and J gave up 1 base; unmatched junction bases: 9. CDR3 sequence reads: CASSLGASGGSPSYEQYF. CDR3 DNA: TGTGCCAGCAGCTTAGGCGCTAGCGGGGGGTCGCCTTCCTACGAGCAGTACTTC.

The chain has TRBV7-2 and TRBJ1-6; 8 bases agree with TRBD1. Germline V lookup: CDR1 SGHTA, CDR2 FQGNSA. The CDR3 totals 15 residues. V shed 5 bases, J shed 6 bases, and the junction held 6 bases outside the gene matches. In DNA form, the CDR3 reads TGTGCCAGCAGCCTCCTAGGACAGGGTAATTCACCCCTCCACTTT. As protein: CASSLLGQGNSPLHF.

The chain combines TRBV6-1 with TRBJ2-1, with a weak D call TRBD1 (6 bases). CDR1 is MNHNS, CDR2 SASEGT, per germline. V dropped 6 bases and J dropped 8 bases, with 11 bases sitting between them. The CDR3 has 12 amino acids. The DNA of the CDR3 is TGTGCCAGCAGCAACAGGGCCCATGAGCAGTTCTTC. Residues: CASSNRAHEQFF.

The V gene is TRBV7-2, the J gene TRBJ2-7; 10 positions match TRBD2. The germline V gene has CDR1 SGHTA and CDR2 FQGNSA. The CDR3 totals 15 residues. With 5 bases clipped from V and 3 bases from J, the junction kept 7 bases outside the gene matches. The CDR3 bases are TGTGCCAGCAGCCTTAGACTAGCGGGCAACTACGAGCAGTACTTC. It yields the protein CASSLRLAGNYEQYF. The full variable domain, its missing parts supplied by reference TRBV7-2 and TRBJ2-7, is GAGVSQSPSNKVTEKGKDVELRCDPISGHTALYWYRQSLGQGLEFLIYFQGNSAPDKSGLPSDRFSAERTGGSVSTLTIQRTQQEDSAVYLCASSLRLAGNYEQYFGPGTRLTVT.

This clone is labeled as medium-sized (0.01 to 0.1%). V usage is TRBV7-3 and J usage is TRBJ2-1, with no clear D. Per the germline V gene, CDR1 is SGHTA and CDR2 is FQGTGA. V gave up 2 bases and J gave up 6 bases, with 11 bases separating them. The CDR3 contains 14 residues. CDR3 residues: CASSLLGQSNEQFF. The CDR3 DNA reads as TGTGCCAGCAGCTTACTCGGGCAATCCAATGAGCAGTTCTTC.